This TCR beta chain was profiled in a study of Tregs in tolerant kidney transplant recipients. Produced via immunoSEQ multiplex PCR; TCRdb's table is partial and in-frame only. Of tens of thousands of clones in the sample, roughly 93% were seen once. General observations from the study: Findings come from small patient numbers and require larger validation. Biological reproducibility was not directly addressed, but technical replication error appeared minimal. Antigen-driven expansion was suggested because donor-specific Tregs expanded more than all Tregs in tolerant patients.

Note on this clone: As yet, its antigen is unknown.

The CDR3 consists of 15 residues. V dropped 1 base and J dropped 3; count of bases not matched to a gene: 4. The germline gives CDR1 KGHSH, CDR2 LQKENI. Recipients received nonmyeloablative bone marrow transplants from related graft donors, with transient mixed chimerism. CD4+CD25+CD127- Tregs, CD4+CD25- non-Tregs, CD4 and CD8 cells were sorted. This TCR derives from a human patient who received a combined kidney and bone marrow transplant. Part of the T cell pool may stem from the graft donor. The sequenced sample was CD4+ T cells from blood (PBMCs), obtained 12 months after the transplant. This chain connects TRBV18 to TRBJ2-5; 8 positions match TRBD2. CDR3 protein: CASSPRSGGEETQYF. CDR3 in DNA: TGTGCCAGCTCACCACGGAGCGGGGGAGAAGAGACCCAGTACTTC.